Listed here are 26 T cell receptor beta chains from one sample, sequenced in a study of cytomegalovirus exposure and HLA in healthy donors. The PCR was carried out with 60 Vbeta primers and 13 Jbeta primers. Some clones are missing from TCRdb's copy, which holds only in-frame ones; the method was immunoSEQ multiplex PCR. The sample lists some 89,000 clones, 80% to 90% occurring once. Sequencing used PBMCs. The receptors here all came from a woman in her 30s in good health and CMV-seronegative.

The chain carries TRBV28 and TRBJ2-5, with TRBD2 as a possible D gene (6 bases). V lost 4 bases to trimming and J lost 5 bases, with 17 bases between them. The CDR3 has 15 amino acids. CDR1 is MDHEN, CDR2 SYDVKM, per germline. CDR3 residues: CASSSAGGEAETQYF. In DNA, the CDR3 is TGTGCCAGCAGTTCCGCCGGTGGGGAGGCGGAGACCCAGTACTTC.

This rearrangement joins TRBV5-1 to TRBJ2-5; unclear D gene. V was shortened by 4 bases and J by 3 bases, with 13 bases between the two germline ends. Germline V lookup: CDR1 SGHRS, CDR2 YFSETQ. CDR3 length equals 14 residues. In DNA, the CDR3 is TGCGCCAGCAGCCGGGTGGATCGGGAAGAGACCCAGTACTTC. This codes for CASSRVDREETQYF.

This chain uses TRBV5-1 with TRBJ2-7; 10 bases are a match to TRBD2. The trim removed 0 bases at V and 3 bases at J, leaving 9 bases unmatched. The CDR3 is 17 residues long. Looked up from germline, CDR1 is SGHRS and CDR2 is YFSETQ. CDR3 region: CASSLGLAGGAGYEQYF. CDR3 DNA sequence: TGCGCCAGCAGCTTGGGGTTAGCGGGAGGTGCGGGCTACGAGCAGTACTTC.

The gene calls are TRBV6-1 and TRBJ2-5; tentative D call: TRBD2 (7 bases). V shed 10 bases and J shed 4 bases, with 19 bases lying between them. This CDR3 has 14 amino acids. The germline V gene encodes CDR1 MNHNS and CDR2 SASEGT. The CDR3 sequence: CATRQQGGGETQYF. The CDR3 nucleotides read TGTGCCACCAGACAACAGGGAGGGGGAGAGACCCAGTACTTC.

This clone was picked up one time. The chain recombines TRBV4-1 with TRBJ1-5; D might be TRBD1 (6 bases). The CDR3 runs 17 residues. V was trimmed by 0 bases and J by 0 bases, leaving 12 bases between them. Germline V gene sequence: CDR1 MGHRA, CDR2 YSYEKL. As DNA, the CDR3 is TGCGCCAGCAGCCAAGAAATCGCAGGGGTTAGCAATCAGCCCCAGCATTTT. As protein: CASSQEIAGVSNQPQHF.

The chain has TRBV2 and TRBJ1-6, with D unclear. The germline gives CDR1 SNHLY, CDR2 FYNNEI. The CDR3 loop spans 14 amino acids. V was trimmed by 7 bases and J by 8 bases, leaving 15 bases between them. The CDR3 protein is CASTVHSRDSPLHF. CDR3 DNA: TGTGCCAGCACGGTTCATAGCCGGGATTCACCCCTCCACTTT. The full variable domain, in which reference TRBV2 and TRBJ1-6 provide the parts outside the CDR3, is EPEVTQTPSHQVTQMGQEVILRCVPISNHLYFYWYRQILGQKVEFLVSFYNNEISEKSEIFDDQFSVERPDGSNFTLKIRSTKLEDSAMYFCASTVHSRDSPLHFGNGTRLTVT.

This clone was observed a single time. The chain carries TRBV7-3 and TRBJ1-1, with D tentatively TRBD1 (5 bases). CDR3 size: 16 residues. The V gene's germline CDR1 is SGHTA and CDR2 FQGTGA. Between the trimmed V and J ends, which lost 5 bases and 4 bases, there was a span of 20 bases. As DNA, the CDR3 is TGTGCCAGCAGCCCGCCCGTTAGCCAGGGCGCCACTGAAGCTTTCTTT. Its translation: CASSPPVSQGATEAFF.

This clone was seen more than once but under ten times. The rearrangement uses TRBV29-1 and TRBJ2-1, with D possibly TRBD2 on 5 matching bases. The CDR3 contains 14 residues. Trimming stripped 2 bases from V and 4 bases from J, with 12 bases between. Germline V gives CDR1 SQVTM, CDR2 ANQGSEA. Here the CDR3 DNA reads TGCAGCGTTGAACGGGGAGAACGTTACAATGAGCAGTTCTTC. It encodes CSVERGERYNEQFF.

The V gene is TRBV7-3, the J gene TRBJ2-1; TRBD1 aligns across 8 bases. Germline values: CDR1 SGHTA, CDR2 FQGTGA. The CDR3 totals 14 residues. V gave up 5 bases and J gave up 3 bases; unmatched junction bases: 3. CDR3 loop: CASSTGTGYNEQFF. The CDR3 nucleotides are TGTGCCAGCAGCACGGGGACAGGCTACAATGAGCAGTTCTTC.

The CDR3 DNA reads TGCAGCGAGTATACTGGTAGCGAAGCTTTCTTT. Its protein is CSEYTGSEAFF. This chain joins TRBV29-1 and TRBJ1-1; D is unresolved. Per germline, CDR1 SQVTM and CDR2 ANQGSEA. V lost 7 bases and J 8 bases, leaving 14 bases between the germline ends. There are 11 residues in the CDR3.

The gene calls are TRBV18 and TRBJ2-1; 12 positions agree with TRBD2. Germline CDR1 KGHSH, CDR2 LQKENI. The CDR3 is made up of 18 amino acids. V trimming: 6 bases; J trimming: 1 base; junction bases outside the gene matches: 10. Written as DNA, the CDR3 is TGTGCCAGCTCCCCGAGACTAGCGGGAGTGGTGTCCTACAATGAGCAGTTCTTC. Its protein is CASSPRLAGVVSYNEQFF.

This clone showed up just a few times. This chain uses TRBV5-1 with TRBJ1-5; TRBD1 is a possible D gene (6 bases). The CDR3 covers 12 residues. Looked up from germline, CDR1 is SGHRS and CDR2 is YFSETQ. V lost 9 bases and J 9 bases, leaving 16 bases between the germline ends. The DNA for the CDR3 is TGCGCCACCCGACAGGACCAAGGGCCCCAGCATTTT. It specifies CATRQDQGPQHF.

The gene calls are TRBV5-1 and TRBJ2-3; 7 bases are a match to TRBD2. V shed 1 base and J 1 base; nucleotides not matched to a gene: 6. This CDR3 comprises 16 residues. CDR1 and CDR2 from the germline V gene are SGHRS and YFSETQ. CDR3 sequence reads: CASSLRPSGRTDTQYF. In DNA, the CDR3 is TGCGCCAGCAGCTTGAGGCCTAGCGGACGCACAGATACGCAGTATTTT. Full variable domain (missing parts from reference TRBV5-1 and TRBJ2-3): KAGVTQTPRYLIKTRGQQVTLSCSPISGHRSVSWYQQTPGQGLQFLFEYFSETQRNKGNFPGRFSGRQFSNSRSEMNVSTLELGDSALYLCASSLRPSGRTDTQYFGPGTRLTVL.

The chain couples TRBV7-2 to TRBJ2-5; 10 nucleotides line up with TRBD1. The CDR3 loop spans 15 amino acids. Germline lookup yields CDR1 SGHTA and CDR2 FQGNSA. Trimming removed 5 bases from V and 5 bases from J; junction bases left unmatched: 8. This CDR3 reads CASSKMGQGYETQYF. The CDR3 bases are TGTGCCAGCAGCAAAATGGGACAGGGGTACGAGACCCAGTACTTC.

V is TRBV29-1 and J is TRBJ2-3, with D possibly matching TRBD1 (5 bases). The CDR3 spans 16 residues. V lost 1 base and J 1 base, leaving 15 bases between the germline ends. CDR1 and CDR2 (germline): SQVTM, ANQGSEA. Here the CDR3 DNA reads TGCAGCGTTGAAGGGGCAAGGGGTATCGGCACAGATACGCAGTATTTT. It codes for CSVEGARGIGTDTQYF.

The chain is built from TRBV10-1 and TRBJ2-7, with D possibly being TRBD2 (6 bases). The CDR3 spans 17 residues. With 1 base removed from V and 4 bases from J, the gap between germline ends came to 20 bases. The V gene's germline CDR1 is WNHNN and CDR2 SYGVQD (reference sequence). The CDR3 DNA sequence: TGCGCCAGCAGTGAGTATGAAGAAGGGAGGAGAGCTTACGAGCAGTACTTC. Protein product: CASSEYEEGRRAYEQYF.

The CDR3: CAWSVGRTYEQYF. CDR3 in DNA: TGTGCCTGGAGTGTAGGGAGAACCTACGAGCAGTACTTC. The V and J genes are TRBV30 and TRBJ2-7, with D perhaps TRBD2 (5 bases). The CDR3 contains 13 residues. V was trimmed by 0 bases and J by 2 bases, leaving 8 bases between them. Looked up from germline, CDR1 is GTSNPN and CDR2 is SVGIG (reference sequence). Full variable domain (remainder filled in from reference TRBV30 and TRBJ2-7): SQTIHQWPATLVQPVGSPLSLECTVEGTSNPNLYWYRQAAGRGLQLLFYSVGIGQISSEVPQNLSASRPQDRQFILSSKKLLLSDSGFYLCAWSVGRTYEQYFGPGTRLTVT.

The chain couples TRBV7-8 to TRBJ2-1; TRBD2 aligns across 7 bases. The CDR3 has 15 residues. Germline CDR1 SGHVS, CDR2 FQNEAQ. V lost 5 bases to trimming and J lost 8 bases; unmatched junction nucleotides: 12. The CDR3: CASSITGGGPYEQFF. CDR3 bases: TGTGCCAGCAGCATCACGGGGGGAGGGCCCTATGAGCAGTTCTTC.

The gene calls are TRBV4-2 and TRBJ2-2; D not certain. Germline loops: CDR1 LGHNA, CDR2 YNFKEQ. The CDR3 covers 13 residues. With 1 base removed from V and 5 bases from J, the gap between germline ends came to 5 bases. The CDR3 protein is CASSQGRTGELFF. The CDR3 nucleotides read TGTGCCAGCAGCCAAGGGCGGACCGGGGAGCTGTTTTTT.

This sequence joins TRBV6-1 and TRBJ2-1, with TRBD2 matching over 8 bases. V shed 4 bases and J 3 bases; nucleotides not matched to a gene: 8. This CDR3 spans 16 amino acids. Germline-derived CDR1 and CDR2 are MNHNS and SASEGT. The CDR3: CASSVERETLYNEQFF. CDR3 coding DNA: TGTGCCAGCAGTGTTGAGCGGGAGACCCTCTACAATGAGCAGTTCTTC.

The chain recombines TRBV10-2 with TRBJ1-1; D remains ambiguous. Germline CDR1 and CDR2: WSHSY and SAAADI. The CDR3 spans 11 residues. V was clipped by 6 bases and J by 5 bases, with 7 bases between them. CDR3: CASSWETEAFF. The CDR3 DNA reads TGCGCCAGCAGCTGGGAGACTGAAGCTTTCTTT.

This chain connects TRBV27 to TRBJ2-5, with a weak D call TRBD2 (5 bases). Germline CDR1 reads MNHEY; CDR2 reads SMNVEV (reference sequence). The CDR3 runs to 13 residues. Trimming cost V 0 bases and J 7 bases, with 9 bases left between them. CDR3 amino acids: CASSLSRDRTQYF. The CDR3 DNA follows: TGTGCCAGCAGTTTATCCCGGGATAGGACCCAGTACTTC.

The table lists this clone with a few counts. The CDR3 sequence is CASSPGGLNTEAFF. CDR3 sequence (DNA): TGTGCCAGCAGCCCGGGGGGCCTGAACACTGAAGCTTTCTTT. The chain is built from TRBV9 and TRBJ1-1, with a tentative D call TRBD1 (6 bases). CDR3 length equals 14 residues. The V end was cut by 4 bases, the J end by 0 bases, with 10 bases between. Germline CDR1 and CDR2: SGDLS and YYNGEE.

This rearrangement joins TRBV19 to TRBJ1-5, with D unresolved. The CDR3 contains 13 residues. CDR1 LNHDA and CDR2 SQIVND come from the germline V gene (reference sequence). V gave up 8 bases and J gave up 0 bases, with 8 bases separating them. CDR3 in DNA: TGTGCCAGTCTAGGCTATAGCAATCAGCCCCAGCATTTT. It yields the protein CASLGYSNQPQHF.

The J gene is TRBJ2-7, the V gene TRBV19, with TRBD2 as a possible D gene (5 bases). Germline V CDR1 and CDR2: LNHDA, SQIVND (reference sequence). The V end lost 5 bases, the J end lost 3 bases, and 11 bases lay between the germline ends. This CDR3 region has 13 residues. The CDR3 is CASSGGLSYEQYF. The CDR3 region has the DNA TGTGCCAGTAGTGGAGGACTGAGCTACGAGCAGTACTTC.

This clone showed up just once. The genes are TRBV21-1 and TRBJ1-2; TRBD1, the table's D call, was not compared with the DNA. TRBV21-1 is reported as a pseudogene. This CDR3 is 15 amino acids long. The CDR3 protein is CASSKAHRGSYGYTF. As DNA, the CDR3 is TGTGCCAGCAGCAAAGCGCACAGGGGTAGCTATGGCTACACCTTC.